This T cell receptor (beta chain) stems from a study of cytomegalovirus exposure and HLA in healthy donors. Study-wide context: HLA-typed donors contributed about 85 million unique TCRs, which were held in an early data release. Study-level findings and limits: Earlier analysis found most TCR beta V segments productive about 90% or about 30% of the time.

For this clone: Its antigen is still unknown.

The PCR ran on 60 Vbeta and 13 Jbeta primers. Produced via immunoSEQ multiplex PCR; TCRdb's table is partial and in-frame only. The table shows some 200,000 clones, with roughly 79% occurring only once. V shed 3 bases, J shed 5 bases, and the junction held 7 bases outside the gene matches. CDR1 and CDR2 (germline): MNHEY, SMNVEV (reference sequence). This CDR3 contains 15 residues. This clonotype was sampled from a man younger than 30 in good health and CMV-seronegative. The sample consisted of PBMCs. The V call is TRBV27, the J call TRBJ2-1; 7 bases map to TRBD2. CDR3 protein: CASSFGGGVNNEQFF. The CDR3 DNA sequence: TGTGCCAGCAGTTTTGGGGGAGGGGTAAACAATGAGCAGTTCTTC.